This T cell receptor beta chain was identified during a study of graft-versus-host responses after intestinal transplantation. Looking at the study overall: Induction with anti-thymocyte globulin, then tacrolimus and steroids for approximately three years, was given to all recipients. Study-wide results and caveats: Recipient marrow held GvH clones, some first seen in ileum or blood. The study associated peak circulating GvH clone levels with early post-transplant HvG declines.

Looked up from germline, CDR1 is SGHRS and CDR2 is YFSETQ. The CDR3 is made up of 15 amino acids. Between the trimmed V and J ends, which lost 0 bases and 1 base, there was a span of 10 bases. Produced via immunoSEQ multiplex PCR; TCRdb's table is partial and in-frame only. The table shows some 97,000 clones, with approximately 84% occurring only once. Details on this clone: Its antigen is unknown.

Source: unstimulated CD4+ T cells sorted from spleen or lymph node cells, taken before transplant. The V and J genes are TRBV5-1 and TRBJ1-1, with TRBD1 as a possible D gene (5 bases). This receptor was identified in a human donor who was the organ donor for an intestinal transplant. The CDR3 reads CASSLVQGGNTEAFF. The CDR3 DNA follows: TGCGCCAGCAGCTTGGTCCAGGGCGGGAACACTGAAGCTTTCTTT.